These 25 T cell receptor beta chains were all obtained from the same sample, sequenced in a study of siplizumab effects on memory and regulatory T cells. TCRdb's copy holds only in-frame clones and misses some; the assay was immunoSEQ multiplex PCR. Of 98,000 or so clones listed, 93% are singletons. Sequencing input: Tregs sorted from blood. All receptors derive from a human donor in good health.

The V and J genes are TRBV15 and TRBJ2-3; D is ambiguous. The V end lost 3 bases, the J end lost 0 bases, and 4 bases lay between the germline ends. The CDR3 runs 13 residues. CDR1 and CDR2 (germline): LNHNV, YYDKDF (reference sequence). In DNA form, the CDR3 reads TGTGCCACCAGCAGGGTTAGCACAGATACGCAGTATTTT. Residues: CATSRVSTDTQYF.

This chain links TRBV19 with TRBJ2-5; the D is unclear. The germline gives CDR1 LNHDA, CDR2 SQIVND (reference sequence). There are 14 residues in the CDR3. V shed 6 bases and J shed 1 base, with 12 bases lying between them. The CDR3 coding sequence is TGTGCCAGTAGGAGGATAGGCGGCCAAGAGACCCAGTACTTC. This sequence encodes CASRRIGGQETQYF.

The rearrangement links TRBV14 to TRBJ2-1, with 10 bases fitting TRBD2. The CDR3 is made up of 15 amino acids. Germline CDR1 is SGHDN and CDR2 is FVKESK. The V and J ends lost 4 bases and 4 bases, in that order; junction bases with no gene match: 4. CDR3 region: CASSPAGLAYNEQFF. CDR3 sequence (DNA): TGTGCCAGCAGCCCCGCGGGACTAGCGTACAATGAGCAGTTCTTC.

The chain uses TRBV5-1 and TRBJ1-2; D gene unclear. Germline loops: CDR1 SGHRS, CDR2 YFSETQ. The CDR3 covers 14 residues. Trimming removed 4 bases from V and 0 bases from J, with 10 bases in between. CDR3 DNA sequence: TGCGCCAGCAGCGTACAATTCGCTAACTATGGCTACACCTTC. Protein sequence: CASSVQFANYGYTF.

The rearrangement joins TRBV5-5 to TRBJ2-3; a weak D match, TRBD2 (6 bases). Trimming took 0 bases from V and 1 from J, leaving 12 bases between them. This CDR3 is built from 16 residues. Germline CDR1 reads SGHKS; CDR2 reads YYEKEE (reference sequence). CDR3 protein: CASSLEAGWGTDTQYF. The CDR3 bases are TGTGCCAGCAGCTTGGAGGCGGGGTGGGGCACAGATACGCAGTATTTT.

This chain joins TRBV7-2 and TRBJ1-4; a weak D match, TRBD1 (5 bases). The CDR3 extends over 15 amino acids. Germline CDR1 and CDR2: SGHTA and FQGNSA. The V end was cut by 3 bases, the J end by 0 bases, with 8 bases between. CDR3 nucleotide sequence: TGTGCCAGCAGCTTCCAGGGCTCAACTAATGAAAAACTGTTTTTT. Protein sequence: CASSFQGSTNEKLFF.

The chain employs TRBV18 and TRBJ2-5; 8 bases map to TRBD1. The V segment lost 0 bases and the J segment 4 bases; nucleotides outside the gene matches: 1. This CDR3 contains 14 residues. Germline V CDR1 and CDR2: KGHSH, LQKENI. The CDR3 reads CASSPPTGVETQYF. CDR3 sequence (DNA): TGTGCCAGCTCACCACCGACAGGGGTAGAGACCCAGTACTTC.

This chain links TRBV28 with TRBJ2-1; tentatively, D is TRBD2 (6 bases). CDR3 length: 15 amino acids. CDR1 is MDHEN, CDR2 SYDVKM, per germline. V lost 5 bases to trimming and J lost 7 bases, with 18 bases between them. CDR3 protein: CASSSPGVFRNEQFF. DNA of the CDR3: TGTGCCAGCAGTAGCCCGGGGGTTTTTAGGAATGAGCAGTTCTTC.

This clone was found once. The rearrangement uses TRBV5-1 and TRBJ2-2, with 9 bases matching TRBD1. Unmatched junction bases numbered 7, after V lost 9 bases and J lost 1 base. CDR1 is SGHRS, CDR2 YFSETQ, per germline. The CDR3 contains 15 residues. The CDR3 region has the DNA TGCGCCACCAAAACGGGACAGGGGAACACCGGGGAGCTGTTTTTT. Residues: CATKTGQGNTGELFF.

V is TRBV29-1 and J is TRBJ2-7, with D possibly TRBD1 on 6 matching bases. This CDR3 region has 15 residues. Germline CDR1 reads SQVTM; CDR2 reads ANQGSEA. Trimming took off 4 bases at V and 1 base at J, with 17 bases between the two ends. CDR3 residues: CSVAETGTASYEQYF. CDR3 nucleotide sequence: TGCAGCGTTGCGGAGACAGGTACAGCATCCTACGAGCAGTACTTC.

This sequence joins TRBV7-9 and TRBJ2-2; the match to TRBD1 covers 10 bases. The germline V gene has CDR1 SEHNR and CDR2 FQNEAQ (reference sequence). The V gene end was trimmed by 6 bases and the J gene end by 5 bases; junction bases not matched to a gene: 12. The CDR3 is made up of 17 amino acids. The CDR3 nucleotides are TGTGCCAGCAGTTTGGGACAGGGGCCGGGGGTAACCGGGGAGCTGTTTTTT. It is translated as CASSLGQGPGVTGELFF.

This chain connects TRBV5-1 to TRBJ1-1, with D perhaps TRBD1 (5 bases). Germline V lookup: CDR1 SGHRS, CDR2 YFSETQ. Deletions cut 2 bases from V and 3 bases from J, with 8 bases between. The CDR3 runs to 13 residues. CDR3 in DNA: TGCGCCAGCAGCTTTTTCAGGGACACTGAAGCTTTCTTT. Translating it yields CASSFFRDTEAFF. Complete variable domain (other parts from reference TRBV5-1 and TRBJ1-1): KAGVTQTPRYLIKTRGQQVTLSCSPISGHRSVSWYQQTPGQGLQFLFEYFSETQRNKGNFPGRFSGRQFSNSRSEMNVSTLELGDSALYLCASSFFRDTEAFFGQGTRLTVV.

Notes on this clone: This sample also contains other DNA sequences that code for the same CDR3. The chain couples TRBV18 to TRBJ2-5; D is unresolved. CDR1 and CDR2 (germline): KGHSH, LQKENI. This CDR3 has 11 residues. Trimming pared 3 bases from V and 5 bases from J, leaving 4 bases between. Written as DNA, the CDR3 is TGTGCCAGCTCACCTGCGGAGACCCAGTACTTC. It encodes CASSPAETQYF. Filled out from reference TRBV18 and TRBJ2-5, the complete variable domain reads NAGVMQNPRHLVRRRGQEARLRCSPMKGHSHVYWYRQLPEEGLKFMVYLQKENIIDESGMPKERFSAEFPKEGPSILRIQQVVRGDSAAYFCASSPAETQYFGPGTRLLVL.

The J gene is TRBJ1-2, the V gene TRBV7-9; weak D call: TRBD1 (6 bases). Trimming cost V 1 base and J 1 base, with 10 bases left between them. Germline CDR1 is SEHNR and CDR2 is FQNEAQ (reference sequence). CDR3 size: 15 residues. The CDR3 region is CASSLVGGLNYGYTF. CDR3 DNA: TGTGCCAGCAGCTTAGTAGGGGGACTTAACTATGGCTACACCTTC.

This sequence joins TRBV23-1 and TRBJ2-2; 12 bases align to TRBD1. TRBV23-1 is assigned to the ORF class and has an uncertain function. The CDR3 totals 18 residues. J was trimmed by 4 bases and V by 3 bases; bases with no gene match: 9. CDR3 DNA: TGCGCCAGCAGTCAGGGGACAGGGGGCGAGGGACCCACCGGGGAGCTGTTTTTT. Residues: CASSQGTGGEGPTGELFF.

The genes are TRBV18 and TRBJ2-3; possibly TRBD1 or TRBD2 for D (7 bases each). Trimming removed 3 bases at V and 2 bases at J, with 12 bases between. Per germline, CDR1 KGHSH and CDR2 LQKENI. This CDR3 contains 15 residues. CDR3 region: CASSPQGGHTDTQYF. The CDR3 DNA reads as TGTGCCAGCTCACCCCAGGGGGGGCACACAGATACGCAGTATTTT.

V usage is TRBV19 and J usage is TRBJ1-2; D is possibly TRBD1 (6 bases). The germline V gene encodes CDR1 LNHDA and CDR2 SQIVND (reference sequence). CDR3 size: 14 residues. V was shortened by 3 bases and J by 5 bases, with 13 bases between the two germline ends. This CDR3 reads CASSMGARSYGYTF. The CDR3 DNA follows: TGTGCCAGTAGTATGGGGGCGAGGAGTTATGGCTACACCTTC. Using reference TRBV19 and TRBJ1-2 for the parts outside the CDR3, the full variable domain is DGGITQSPKYLFRKEGQNVTLSCEQNLNHDAMYWYRQDPGQGLRLIYYSQIVNDFQKGDIAEGYSVSREKKESFPLTVTSAQKNPTAFYLCASSMGARSYGYTFGSGTRLTVV.

This chain uses TRBV11-1 with TRBJ2-2; 8 bases agree with TRBD1. Trimming removed 7 bases from V and 2 bases from J; junction bases left unmatched: 12. In germline, CDR1 is SGHAT, CDR2 FQDESV (reference sequence). The CDR3 sequence is 17 residues long. The CDR3 protein is CASTKVRGRFNTGELFF. The DNA of the CDR3 is TGTGCCAGCACCAAAGTCAGGGGGCGCTTTAACACCGGGGAGCTGTTTTTT.

The CDR3 DNA sequence: TGTGCCAGCAGCTTAACCAGCAGGGTTGGTGGGTTCTTC. It codes for CASSLTSRVGGFF. The chain carries TRBV5-6 and TRBJ2-1; tentatively, D is TRBD1 (5 bases). Trimming removed 2 bases at V and 15 bases at J, with 18 bases between. Germline-derived CDR1 and CDR2 are SGHDT and YYEEEE. This CDR3 has 13 amino acids.

V is TRBV6-5 and J is TRBJ1-1; TRBD1 matches 8 bases. The CDR3 has 16 residues. Germline CDR1 MNHEY, CDR2 SVGAGI. V was pared by 2 bases and J by 1 base, with 6 bases of the junction left unmatched. The CDR3 DNA reads as TGTGCCAGCAGTTACCTCGGGACAGGCCAGAACACTGAAGCTTTCTTT. Its translation: CASSYLGTGQNTEAFF.

A single count supports this clone. The gene calls are TRBV9 and TRBJ1-6; D ambiguous. V lost 3 bases, J lost 7 bases, and 11 bases lay in between. Germline CDR1 reads SGDLS; CDR2 reads YYNGEE. The CDR3 sequence is 14 residues long. The DNA for the CDR3 is TGTGCCAGCAGCGCAACGGACTTCAATTCACCCCTCCACTTT. It is translated as CASSATDFNSPLHF. The variable domain in full, completed from reference TRBV9 and TRBJ1-6, reads DSGVTQTPKHLITATGQRVTLRCSPRSGDLSVYWYQQSLDQGLQFLIQYYNGEERAKGNILERFSAQQFPDLHSELNLSSLELGDSALYFCASSATDFNSPLHFGNGTRLTVT.

The J gene is TRBJ2-7, the V gene TRBV9, with 7 nucleotides matching TRBD1. This CDR3 comprises 13 residues. Trimming took 4 bases from V and 7 from J; bases not matched to a gene: 8. Germline V gene data show CDR1 as SGDLS and CDR2 as YYNGEE. CDR3 protein: CASSPNPRGEQYF. The CDR3 DNA reads as TGTGCCAGCAGCCCAAACCCCAGGGGGGAGCAGTACTTC.

The chain uses TRBV29-1 and TRBJ2-1, with TRBD1 as a possible D gene (5 bases). The CDR3 is 13 residues long. Germline V gene sequence: CDR1 SQVTM, CDR2 ANQGSEA. V lost 4 bases, J lost 6 bases, and 13 bases lay in between. The CDR3 sequence is CSVVQGWGNEQFF. The CDR3 DNA reads TGCAGCGTTGTTCAGGGCTGGGGCAATGAGCAGTTCTTC.

The chain links TRBV30 to TRBJ1-1; D unresolved. This CDR3 contains 14 residues. Germline lookup yields CDR1 GTSNPN and CDR2 SVGIG (reference sequence). V was trimmed by 2 bases and J by 3 bases, leaving 13 bases between them. The CDR3 region has the DNA TGTGCCTGGAGTAAGAGACGGACCTACACTGAAGCTTTCTTT. Its protein is CAWSKRRTYTEAFF. Variable domain in full (rest from reference TRBV30 and TRBJ1-1): SQTIHQWPATLVQPVGSPLSLECTVEGTSNPNLYWYRQAAGRGLQLLFYSVGIGQISSEVPQNLSASRPQDRQFILSSKKLLLSDSGFYLCAWSKRRTYTEAFFGQGTRLTVV.

The genes are TRBV18 and TRBJ1-4; perhaps TRBD1 as D (5 bases). The CDR3 is made up of 14 amino acids. Trimming cost V 6 bases and J 5 bases, with 13 bases left between them. CDR1 and CDR2 (germline): KGHSH, LQKENI. The CDR3 is CASSAGTPNEKLFF. CDR3 coding DNA: TGTGCCAGCTCCGCCGGGACCCCGAATGAAAAACTGTTTTTT.